The text below deals with one TCR beta chain. Its antigen is still unknown. Measured with immunoSEQ multiplex PCR; TCRdb has only the in-frame clones, and not every one. The data hold millions of clones, with just over 90% observed a single time. The V gene lost 3 bases and the J gene lost 2 bases, with 11 bases spanning the gap. The CDR3 is 15 residues long. Germline assignment: CDR1 SEHNR and CDR2 FQNEAQ (reference sequence). This record comes from a study of shared clonotypes between healthy human individuals. Study-wide context: The people who gave samples were two women and a few men aged 18 to 49.

Regarding the study as a whole: Shared clonotypes across all four donors exceeded non-shared ones in generation probability.

Free of recent acute infections or vaccinations, the donors were healthy HIV-negative adults. Into CD45RA+ naive and CD45RA-negative memory subsets, the CD4+ cells were split. The sequencing input was naive CD4+ T cells sorted from blood. Subset given: CD45RA+ positively selected. This TCR derives from a man aged 18-30 years in good health. The chain couples TRBV7-9 to TRBJ1-5, with D uncertain. This chain's CDR3 is CASSLSRNGNQPQHF. CDR3 nucleotide sequence: TGTGCCAGCAGCTTGAGCAGGAACGGCAATCAGCCCCAGCATTTT.